The rows below give T cell receptor beta chains drawn from one sample of a study of cytomegalovirus exposure and HLA in healthy donors. The method was immunoSEQ multiplex PCR; TCRdb's version includes in-frame clones alone and lacks a portion of them. The data contain some 87,000 clones, roughly 70% of them singletons. Sequencing was done on a sample of PBMCs. Every receptor here comes from a woman in her fifties or sixties in good health and CMV-seropositive. The CDR3 runs from the conserved cysteine through the conserved F or W. The D gene is left open where the match is weak. Only part of the rows carry a size: once, few, many, or a class if the clone is expanded.

D gene	J gene	clone size	V gene	CDR3 DNA	CDR3 protein
TRBD2	TRBJ2-3	-	TRBV7-9	TGTGCCAGCAGCTTAATGACTAGCGGGAGCACAGATACGCAGTATTTT	CASSLMTSGSTDTQYF
TRBD2	TRBJ2-1	-	TRBV2	TGTGCCAGCAGTGGGACTAGCGGCTACAATGAGCAGTTCTTC	CASSGTSGYNEQFF
TRBD1	TRBJ2-3	once	TRBV27	TGTGCCAGCAGTTTGCTGGGACAGGGGTCAGATACGCAGTATTTT	CASSLLGQGSDTQYF
TRBD2	TRBJ2-3	-	TRBV5-3	TGTGCCAGAAGCACTTTCGCTAGCGGAGACACAGATACGCAGTATTTT	CARSTFASGDTDTQYF
-	TRBJ2-1	-	TRBV27	TGTGCCAGCAGTGTACCGGGCTACAATGAGCAGTTCTTC	CASSVPGYNEQFF
TRBD2	TRBJ2-3	few	TRBV9	TGTGCCAGCAGCAAGGGACTAGCGGATGGGACAGATACGCAGTATTTT	CASSKGLADGTDTQYF
-	TRBJ2-1	-	TRBV5-4	TGTGCCAGCAGCTTGGAGGGGTTGGGGCAGTTCTTC	CASSLEGLGQFF
TRBD2	TRBJ2-1	few	TRBV5-6	TGTGCCAGCAGCTTAGGGCCGTTCAGCGGGAACACGGGGGGGCAGTTCTTC	CASSLGPFSGNTGGQFF
TRBD2	TRBJ2-3	-	TRBV6-5	TGTGCCAGCAGCTCTAGCGGAACTAGCACAGATACGCAGTATTTT	CASSSSGTSTDTQYF
-	TRBJ2-2	-	TRBV7-9	TGTTCCAGCAGCTTAGTAAACACCGGGGAGCTGTTTTTT	CSSSLVNTGELFF
-	TRBJ2-2	-	TRBV25-1	TGTGCCACACAGGGGGGGGGCTACACCGGGGAGCTGTTTTTT	CATQGGGYTGELFF
-	TRBJ2-7	-	TRBV2	TGTGCCAGGAGTTTGGGGGCATACGAGCAGTACTTC	CARSLGAYEQYF
TRBD2	TRBJ2-7	few	TRBV2	TGTGCCAGCGGGCAAGCGGGAGTCACGGCGGGTTACGAGCAGTACTTC	CASGQAGVTAGYEQYF
TRBD2	TRBJ2-1	-	TRBV5-6	TGTGCCAGCAGCCTCCCTCTGAGGGGCGGGAGTCCTGGGGAGCAGTTCTTC	CASSLPLRGGSPGEQFF
-	TRBJ1-4	-	TRBV6-5	TGTGCCAGCAGCCCGATTGGGGGGACTGGCGAAAAACTGTTTTTT	CASSPIGGTGEKLFF
TRBD1	TRBJ1-5	-	TRBV28	TGTGCCAGCCGAAAAGGACAGGGTCATAGCAATCAGCCCCAGCATTTT	CASRKGQGHSNQPQHF
TRBD2	TRBJ2-4	-	TRBV29-1	TGCAGCGTGATGGGACTAGCGGCCCACCCAAACATTCAGTACTTC	CSVMGLAAHPNIQYF
TRBD1	TRBJ2-2	-	TRBV7-2	TGTGCCAGCCCCCGGACAGGGAATGCCGGGGAGCTGTTTTTT	CASPRTGNAGELFF
TRBD2	TRBJ2-3	-	TRBV18	TGTGCCAGCTCCAGGACTAGCGGGATTAGCACAGATACGCAGTATTTT	CASSRTSGISTDTQYF
-	TRBJ2-1	-	TRBV21-1	TGTGCCAGCAGCGAGGGGGGGACTTCGCCAGGCAATGAGCAGTTCTTC	CASSEGGTSPGNEQFF
-	TRBJ2-2	-	TRBV5-5	TGTGCCAGCAGCTTGGTTGACAGGCGAAACACCGGGGAGCTGTTTTTT	CASSLVDRRNTGELFF
-	TRBJ1-2	-	TRBV7-9	TGTGCCAGCAGCTTGGGGGACATAGCTTACACCTTC	CASSLGDIAYTF
TRBD2	TRBJ2-1	-	TRBV19	TGTGCCAGTAGTGACCTAACTAGCGGGAGAAGAGTTGAGCAGTTCTTC	CASSDLTSGRRVEQFF
TRBD1	TRBJ1-1	-	TRBV5-1	TGCGCCAGCAGCAGAACAGGGGGGGACACTGAAGCTTTCTTT	CASSRTGGDTEAFF
TRBD1	TRBJ2-3	-	TRBV5-1	TGCGCCAGCAGCTTGGTGGGGACAGGAGGGACAGATACGCAGTATTTT	CASSLVGTGGTDTQYF
TRBD2	TRBJ2-5	once	TRBV11-2	TGTGCCAGCAGCTTCAAAGGTAGCGGGGTAACCCAGTACTTC	CASSFKGSGVTQYF
-	TRBJ2-1	once	TRBV4-2	TGTGCCAGCAGCCAAAGCCGGGAATTAGAGCAGTTCTTC	CASSQSRELEQFF
TRBD2	TRBJ2-2	few	TRBV2	TGTGCCAGCAGTAGACCTAGCGGGAGGGCCGGTGGGGAGCTGTTTTTT	CASSRPSGRAGGELFF
-	TRBJ2-1	-	TRBV7-9	TGTTCCAGCAGCTTAGCCGGACTGTCTCAGTTCTTC	CSSSLAGLSQFF
-	TRBJ2-1	few	TRBV4-2	TGTGCCAGCAGAGCTCCTCGGGGCTCCTACAATGAGCAGTTCTTC	CASRAPRGSYNEQFF
-	TRBJ2-7	-	TRBV5-6	TGTGCCAGCAGCTTGGTAGCAGGGAAGTCCTACGAGCAGTACTTC	CASSLVAGKSYEQYF
TRBD1	TRBJ1-1	-	TRBV6-9	TGTGCCACCCCGAGCCTCCGGGACAGAGGGGTGAACACTGAAGCTTTCTTT	CATPSLRDRGVNTEAFF
TRBD2	TRBJ2-7	-	TRBV27	TGTGCCAGCAGTCCGGGACTAGCCACGAACTCCTACGAGCAGTACTTC	CASSPGLATNSYEQYF
TRBD1	TRBJ1-2	-	TRBV28	TGTGCCAGCAGTACCCTGGGACAGTTAAGTTATGGCTACACCTTC	CASSTLGQLSYGYTF
-	TRBJ1-1	-	TRBV6-5	TGTGCCAGCAGGTTACGCGGCGTGAACACTGAAGCTTTCTTT	CASRLRGVNTEAFF
TRBD1	TRBJ1-1	-	TRBV7-9	TGTGCCAGCAGCTTCGAAACAGGGGGATCTGAAGCTTTCTTT	CASSFETGGSEAFF
-	TRBJ2-5	few	TRBV7-3	TGTGCCAGCAGCCCCAGGGGAGGGGCGCCCTGGCAAGAGACCCAGTACTTC	CASSPRGGAPWQETQYF
-	TRBJ2-1	-	TRBV6-4	TGTGCCAGCAGTGACCAGGATGAGCAGTTCTTC	CASSDQDEQFF
TRBD2	TRBJ2-6	few	TRBV5-1	TGCGCCAGCAGCTTACGGGGGGACGTCCTGACTTTC	CASSLRGDVLTF
TRBD1	TRBJ2-7	-	TRBV7-3	TGTGCCAGCAGCTTGACAGGGGGCGAGCAGTACTTC	CASSLTGGEQYF
TRBD2	TRBJ2-1	-	TRBV9	TGTGCCAGCAGCGTAGGTAGCGGGACGTACAATGAGCAGTTCTTC	CASSVGSGTYNEQFF
-	TRBJ2-2	once	TRBV4-1	TGCGCCAGCAGCCCCGCGCGGGGTCCCGACACCGGGGAGCTGTTTTTT	CASSPARGPDTGELFF
TRBD1	TRBJ2-7	-	TRBV29-1	TGCAGCGTAGGAACAGGGGGCGCCTCCTACGAGCAGTACTTC	CSVGTGGASYEQYF
TRBD1	TRBJ1-1	-	TRBV12-5	TGTGCTAGTGGTTCGCCCGCGGGACAGGGCACCCTAGTCGCTGAAGCTTTCTTT	CASGSPAGQGTLVAEAFF
TRBD1	TRBJ1-2	-	TRBV28	TGTGCCAGCAGTATAACGTACAGGGGGCAGGGCTATGGCTACACCTTC	CASSITYRGQGYGYTF
TRBD1	TRBJ2-6	few	TRBV5-1	TGCGCCAGCAGCCAGGGACAGGGGATAATTGGGGCCAACGTCCTGACTTTC	CASSQGQGIIGANVLTF
-	TRBJ2-7	few	TRBV10-3	TGTGCCATCAGTGAAGGACATACACGGCTGAGCGAGCAGTACTTC	CAISEGHTRLSEQYF
-	TRBJ2-2	once	TRBV5-1	TGCGCCAGCAGCACGTGGGACGGAGGGTCCGGGGAGCTGTTTTTT	CASSTWDGGSGELFF
-	TRBJ2-5	-	TRBV29-1	TGCAGCGTGGAGGCAAGGTACCAAGAGACCCAGTACTTC	CSVEARYQETQYF
TRBD2	TRBJ2-1	-	TRBV30	TGTGCCTGGAGTGTACTTGTTGGCGGGAGGCGCGACTACAATGAGCAGTTCTTC	CAWSVLVGGRRDYNEQFF
-	TRBJ1-1	-	TRBV28	TGTGCCAGCACGGAGTACACTGAAGCTTTCTTT	CASTEYTEAFF
TRBD1	TRBJ1-2	-	TRBV28	TGTGCCAGCAGTTCCACTGGACAGGGTACCTCTGGCTACACCTTC	CASSSTGQGTSGYTF
-	TRBJ2-7	-	TRBV12-5	TGTGCTAGTGGTACTGCGAGCTACGAGCAGTACTTC	CASGTASYEQYF
TRBD2	TRBJ2-2	-	TRBV7-6	TGTGCCAGCAGCTTAGGCAGCGGGAGGGCGTTCGGGGAGCTGTTTTTT	CASSLGSGRAFGELFF
TRBD1	TRBJ2-7	-	TRBV7-9	TGTGCCAGCAGACAGGGGATCAACGAGCAGTACTTC	CASRQGINEQYF
-	TRBJ2-1	once	TRBV4-1	TGCGCCAGCAGCCAAGGACTGACCTGGGTACATGAGCAGTTCTTC	CASSQGLTWVHEQFF
-	TRBJ2-7	-	TRBV27	TGTGCCAGCAGTTGGGGCCCGGACTACGAGCAGTACTTC	CASSWGPDYEQYF
-	TRBJ1-2	-	TRBV19	TGTGCCAGTAGTATAGGACTGAACTATGGCTACACCTTC	CASSIGLNYGYTF
-	TRBJ1-1	-	TRBV28	TGTGCCAGCAGTTCATTATTTCGTTCGGCTGAAGCTTTCTTT	CASSSLFRSAEAFF